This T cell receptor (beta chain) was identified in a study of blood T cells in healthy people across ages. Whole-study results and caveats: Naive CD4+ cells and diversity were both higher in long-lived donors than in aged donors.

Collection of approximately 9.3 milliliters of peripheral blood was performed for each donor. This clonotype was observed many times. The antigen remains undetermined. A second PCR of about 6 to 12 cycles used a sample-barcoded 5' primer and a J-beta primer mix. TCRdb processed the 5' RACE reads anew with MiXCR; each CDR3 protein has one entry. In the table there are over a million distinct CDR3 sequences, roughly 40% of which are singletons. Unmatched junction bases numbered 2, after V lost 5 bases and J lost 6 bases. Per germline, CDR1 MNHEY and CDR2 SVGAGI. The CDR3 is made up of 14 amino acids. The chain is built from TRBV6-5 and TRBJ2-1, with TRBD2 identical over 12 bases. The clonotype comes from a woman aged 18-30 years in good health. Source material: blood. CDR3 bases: TGTGCCAGCAGTCCTAGCGGGGGGGCCAATGAGCAGTTCTTC. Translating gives CASSPSGGANEQFF.